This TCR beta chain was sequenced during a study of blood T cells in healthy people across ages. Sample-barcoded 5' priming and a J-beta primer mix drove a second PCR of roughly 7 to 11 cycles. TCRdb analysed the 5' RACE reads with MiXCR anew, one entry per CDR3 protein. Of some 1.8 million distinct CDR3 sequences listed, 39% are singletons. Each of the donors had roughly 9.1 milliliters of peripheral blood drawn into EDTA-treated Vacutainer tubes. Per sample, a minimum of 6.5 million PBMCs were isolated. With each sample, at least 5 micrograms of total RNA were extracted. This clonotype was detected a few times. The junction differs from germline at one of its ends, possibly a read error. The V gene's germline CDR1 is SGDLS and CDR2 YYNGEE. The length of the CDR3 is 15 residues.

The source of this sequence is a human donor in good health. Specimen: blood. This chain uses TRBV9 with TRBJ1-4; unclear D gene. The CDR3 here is CACSPSGGINEKLFF. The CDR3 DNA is TGTGCCTGCAGCCCATCGGGAGGGATTAATGAAAAACTGTTTTTT. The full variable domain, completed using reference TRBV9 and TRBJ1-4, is DSGVTQTPKHLITATGQRVTLRCSPRSGDLSVYWYQQSLDQGLQFLIQYYNGEERAKGNILERFSAQQFPDLHSELNLSSLELGDSALYFCACSPSGGINEKLFFGSGTQLSVL.